The rows below give T cell receptor beta chains drawn from one sample of a study of control samples from healthy donors and cancer patients. Assay used: immunoSEQ multiplex PCR; TCRdb lists only in-frame clones, some missing. The table lists about 110,000 clones, 90% of them singletons, with roughly 4% in the top ten. Specimen: blood. Every receptor here comes from a human donor in good health. The donor label of this sample is uncertain. The CDR3 runs from the conserved cysteine through the conserved F or W. Each record gives: J gene, V gene, CDR3 length, CDR3 protein.

TRBJ1-1 | TRBV11-2 | 14 | CASSLNRRNTEAFF
TRBJ1-5 | TRBV2 | 13 | CASNSEKNQPQHF
TRBJ2-7 | TRBV6-6 | 16 | CASKLQGGQGAYEQYF
TRBJ1-2 | TRBV2 | 14 | CASRAGTGSRGYTF
TRBJ2-5 | TRBV19 | 16 | CASSPLPGPGGETQYF
TRBJ1-1 | TRBV19 | 14 | CASRRQGLNTEAFF
TRBJ1-2 | TRBV28 | 12 | CASSLGSYGYTF
TRBJ2-2 | TRBV12-3/TRBV12-4 | 13 | CASSFSNTGELFF
TRBJ1-5 | TRBV12-3/TRBV12-4 | 13 | CASSYTSDQPQHF
TRBJ1-3 | TRBV28 | 15 | CASKQRTYSGNTIYF
TRBJ1-1 | TRBV27 | 15 | CASSLSSGGSTEAFF
TRBJ2-5 | TRBV6-5 | 12 | CASGHPQETQYF
TRBJ2-3 | TRBV10-3 | 17 | CAISERLAGASTDTQYF
TRBJ2-2 | TRBV5-4 | 14 | CASSDVGNTGELFF
TRBJ1-6 | TRBV7-9 | 12 | CASSRIGSPLHF
TRBJ1-3 | TRBV11-2 | 16 | CASSSQVGSGGNTIYF
TRBJ1-6 | TRBV10-2 | 14 | CASTEQGYNSPLHF
TRBJ1-2 | TRBV7-6 | 16 | CASSLDTIRPQYGYTF
TRBJ2-7 | TRBV2 | 17 | CASSPGTSGFLSYEQYF
TRBJ1-5 | TRBV12-3/TRBV12-4 | 13 | CASSSDRDQPQHF
TRBJ2-1 | TRBV19 | 16 | CASSRQGNMPYNEQFF
TRBJ1-2 | TRBV18 | 15 | CASSPGDRATLGYTF
TRBJ1-4 | TRBV6-2/TRBV6-3 | 12 | CASSWTQGTVLF
TRBJ2-7 | TRBV6-5 | 14 | CASSVGQGNREQYF
TRBJ2-4 | TRBV27 | 16 | CASSPLSGVAKNIQYF
TRBJ2-5 | TRBV4-3 | 14 | CASSQGAGVETQYF
TRBJ2-4 | TRBV29-1 | 11 | CSVDRSNIQYF
TRBJ1-1 | TRBV6-5 | 15 | CASSNRDRVNTEAFF
TRBJ1-2 | TRBV27 | 14 | CASSSNAGAFGYTF
TRBJ2-1 | TRBV19 | 14 | CASSIRQRGNEQFF
TRBJ1-2 | TRBV13 | 14 | CASSRRTGRNGYTF
TRBJ2-2 | TRBV5-5 | 14 | CASSWGRGTGELFF
TRBJ1-1 | TRBV7-8 | 13 | CASSMSPSREAFF
TRBJ2-7 | TRBV2 | 14 | CASSEDRHSYEQYF
TRBJ1-3 | TRBV29-1 | 16 | CSVAPAGVSSGNTIYF
TRBJ2-7 | TRBV4-1 | 14 | CASSQGYQAYEQYF
TRBJ2-1 | TRBV15 | 19 | CATSRVTSGGLFLYNEQFF
TRBJ1-4 | TRBV5-1 | 16 | CASSDRGRGGGEKLFF
TRBJ1-5 | TRBV21-1 | 19 | CASSTSTPSGRDSHQPQHF
TRBJ2-3 | TRBV30 | 17 | CAWSIPSAGLSTDTQYF
TRBJ1-5 | TRBV3-1/TRBV3-2 | 14 | CASSNQGARQPQHF